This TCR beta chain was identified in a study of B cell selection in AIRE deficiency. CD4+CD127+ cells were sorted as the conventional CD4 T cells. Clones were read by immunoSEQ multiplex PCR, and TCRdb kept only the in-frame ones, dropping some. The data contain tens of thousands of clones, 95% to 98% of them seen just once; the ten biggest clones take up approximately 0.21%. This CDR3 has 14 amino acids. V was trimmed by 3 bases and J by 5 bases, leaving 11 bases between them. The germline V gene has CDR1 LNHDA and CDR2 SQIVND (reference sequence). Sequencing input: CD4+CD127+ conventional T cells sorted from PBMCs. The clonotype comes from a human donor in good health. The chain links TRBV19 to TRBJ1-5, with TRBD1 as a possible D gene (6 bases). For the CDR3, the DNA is TGTGCCAGTAGTATTGGGAGGGGGTATCAGCCCCAGCATTTT. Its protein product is CASSIGRGYQPQHF.